A single sample is the source of the 30 T cell receptor beta chains below, sequenced in a study of control samples from healthy donors and cancer patients. The assay was immunoSEQ multiplex PCR, and TCRdb's table has in-frame clones only and misses some. Of 100,000 to 150,000 clones listed, roughly 92% are singletons. Source material: blood. The source is a man between 18 and 29 years old in good health.

The chain links TRBV7-2 to TRBJ1-6; no clear D. V lost 1 base to trimming and J lost 14 bases, with 12 bases between them. The CDR3 sequence is 13 residues long. Germline CDR1 and CDR2: SGHTA and FQGNSA. CDR3: CASSLDGEKALHF. The DNA for the CDR3 is TGTGCCAGCAGCTTAGATGGGGAGAAAGCCCTCCACTTT.

V gene TRBV7-3 combines with J gene TRBJ2-6; D gene ambiguous. V lost 4 bases and J lost 4, with 2 bases in between. The CDR3 extends over 12 amino acids. The germline CDR1 and CDR2 sequences are SGHTA and FQGTGA. CDR3 nucleotides: TGTGCCAGCAGCTCCGGGGCCAACGTCCTGACTTTC. Protein sequence: CASSSGANVLTF.

The chain employs TRBV19 and TRBJ1-2; no clear D. The V gene's germline CDR1 is LNHDA and CDR2 SQIVND (reference sequence). V lost 4 bases and J lost 8, with 20 bases in between. The CDR3 runs 15 residues. The chain's CDR3 is CASSKETDGAAGYTF. CDR3 DNA sequence: TGTGCCAGTAGTAAGGAAACAGACGGCGCCGCAGGCTACACCTTC.

This chain uses TRBV12-3 or TRBV12-4 with TRBJ2-7; D gene uncertain. With 6 bases removed from V and 3 bases from J, the gap between germline ends came to 12 bases. The length of the CDR3 is 13 residues. CDR3 DNA: TGTGCCAGCAGCCTAAGACTCGACTACGAGCAGTACTTC. It codes for CASSLRLDYEQYF.

The rearrangement uses TRBV11-2 and TRBJ2-5, with D perhaps matching TRBD1 (5 bases). Germline CDR1 and CDR2: SGHAT and FQNNGV. This CDR3 contains 16 residues. V lost 2 bases to trimming and J lost 2 bases, with 15 bases between them. CDR3 amino acids: CASSLRSGRPQETQYF. Written as DNA, the CDR3 is TGTGCCAGCAGCTTAAGGTCAGGGCGACCACAAGAGACCCAGTACTTC.

This chain uses TRBV5-1 with TRBJ1-1, with D unclear. The CDR3 runs to 13 residues. Germline V gives CDR1 SGHRS, CDR2 YFSETQ. V lost 4 bases and J lost 4, with 11 bases in between. CDR3 in DNA: TGCGCCAGCAGCCCCGGGGAGGGCACTGAAGCTTTCTTT. This codes for CASSPGEGTEAFF.

CDR3 coding DNA: TGCAGCGTTGCGCAGGTCGCGAACACCGGGGAGCTGTTTTTT. It yields the protein CSVAQVANTGELFF. The chain joins TRBV29-1 to TRBJ2-2; D is undetermined. From germline, CDR1 is SQVTM and CDR2 ANQGSEA. V lost 4 bases and J lost 0, with 9 bases in between. The length of the CDR3 is 14 residues.

The chain uses TRBV5-1 and TRBJ2-7; 8 bases match TRBD2. The CDR3 is made up of 12 amino acids. V lost 4 bases and J lost 7; bases outside the gene matches: 4. Germline CDR1 and CDR2: SGHRS and YFSETQ. This CDR3 is CASSPAGGEQYF. The CDR3 nucleotides read TGCGCCAGCAGCCCCGCGGGAGGTGAGCAGTACTTC. The variable domain in full, completed from reference TRBV5-1 and TRBJ2-7, reads KAGVTQTPRYLIKTRGQQVTLSCSPISGHRSVSWYQQTPGQGLQFLFEYFSETQRNKGNFPGRFSGRQFSNSRSEMNVSTLELGDSALYLCASSPAGGEQYFGPGTRLTVT.

The chain is built from TRBV7-2 and TRBJ1-1, with no clear D. CDR3 length: 12 residues. Trimming shortened V by 2 bases and J by 5 bases, and 6 bases separated the two germline ends. Germline V gene lookup returns CDR1 SGHTA and CDR2 FQGNSA. The CDR3 is CASSLRETEAFF. The CDR3, as DNA: TGTGCCAGCAGCTTAAGGGAGACTGAAGCTTTCTTT. The full variable domain, its missing parts supplied by reference TRBV7-2 and TRBJ1-1, is GAGVSQSPSNKVTEKGKDVELRCDPISGHTALYWYRQSLGQGLEFLIYFQGNSAPDKSGLPSDRFSAERTGGSVSTLTIQRTQQEDSAVYLCASSLRETEAFFGQGTRLTVV.

This clone was seen a handful of times. The chain carries TRBV5-1 and TRBJ2-1, with D perhaps matching TRBD1 or TRBD2 (5 bases each). The CDR3 has 15 amino acids. Per germline, CDR1 SGHRS and CDR2 YFSETQ. The V and J ends lost 4 bases and 3 bases respectively, with 14 bases between them. The CDR3 region is CASSPGRNYYNEQFF. CDR3 DNA sequence: TGCGCCAGCAGCCCGGGACGGAATTACTACAATGAGCAGTTCTTC.

The V gene is TRBV15, the J gene TRBJ1-5; no reliable D call. Germline assignment: CDR1 LNHNV and CDR2 YYDKDF (reference sequence). V gave up 1 base and J gave up 7 bases, with 11 bases separating them. This CDR3 is 14 amino acids long. This CDR3 reads CATSRARLEQPQHF. CDR3 in DNA: TGTGCCACCAGCAGAGCCAGGTTGGAACAGCCCCAGCATTTT.

The CDR3 is CASSPRDRSYSSGNTIYF. The CDR3 coding sequence is TGTGCCAGCAGCCCCCGGGACAGGTCATACAGCTCTGGAAACACCATATATTTT. The chain has TRBV3-1 (or the pseudogene TRBV3-2) and TRBJ1-3, with 8 nucleotides matching TRBD1. Trimming took 4 bases from V and 0 from J; bases not matched to a gene: 11. Germline CDR1 is LGHDT and CDR2 is YNNKEL (reference sequence). The CDR3 runs 18 residues.

V gene TRBV29-1 combines with J gene TRBJ2-4; D perhaps matches TRBD1 (6 bases). Trimming cost V 6 bases and J 4 bases, with 13 bases left between them. This CDR3 region has 13 residues. The germline gives CDR1 SQVTM, CDR2 ANQGSEA. Here the CDR3 reads CSVADRRKNIQYF. The CDR3 coding sequence is TGCAGCGTCGCGGACAGAAGAAAAAACATTCAGTACTTC.

This chain joins TRBV18 and TRBJ1-4; 7 bases match TRBD1. J lost 8 bases, V lost 6 bases, and 12 bases had no gene match. There are 15 residues in the CDR3. CDR1 is KGHSH and CDR2 is LQKENI in the germline V gene. In DNA, the CDR3 is TGTGCCAGCTCGCTGGGACAGCCCGAGGGGGAAAAACTGTTTTTT. It yields the protein CASSLGQPEGEKLFF.

The chain is built from TRBV6-1 and TRBJ1-5; D possibly corresponds to TRBD1 (6 bases). CDR1 is MNHNS, CDR2 SASEGT, per germline. Trimming removed 1 base from V and 6 bases from J, with 10 bases in between. The CDR3 covers 14 residues. The CDR3 coding sequence is TGTGCCAGCAGTGAAGGCAGGGGCGGTCAGCCCCAGCATTTT. It specifies CASSEGRGGQPQHF.

This chain connects TRBV18 to TRBJ2-3; TRBD2 is a possible D gene (6 bases). V dropped 1 base and J dropped 5 bases, with 13 bases sitting between them. CDR1 and CDR2 from the germline V gene are KGHSH and LQKENI. The CDR3 runs to 15 residues. The CDR3: CASSPRWQEGDTQYF. CDR3 sequence (DNA): TGTGCCAGCTCACCACGGTGGCAGGAGGGAGATACGCAGTATTTT.

The V call is TRBV5-1, the J call TRBJ1-1, with D hard to call. Germline V lookup: CDR1 SGHRS, CDR2 YFSETQ. V dropped 0 bases and J dropped 2 bases, with 8 bases sitting between them. The CDR3 has 14 amino acids. CDR3 loop: CASSLEHQNTEAFF. The CDR3 DNA reads TGCGCCAGCAGCTTGGAACACCAAAACACTGAAGCTTTCTTT.

The genes are TRBV3-1 (or the pseudogene TRBV3-2) and TRBJ1-2, with D uncertain. This CDR3 region has 14 residues. Germline assignment: CDR1 LGHDT and CDR2 YNNKEL (reference sequence). The V end lost 4 bases, the J end lost 4 bases, and 13 bases lay between the germline ends. As DNA, the CDR3 is TGTGCCAGCAGCCGGACCGTGACGCTCTATGGCTACACCTTC. Amino acid sequence: CASSRTVTLYGYTF.

This sequence joins TRBV2 and TRBJ2-7; D might be TRBD1 (6 bases). The V and J ends lost 10 bases and 0 bases respectively, with 25 bases between them. The CDR3 is 17 residues long. Germline V gives CDR1 SNHLY, CDR2 FYNNEI. CDR3 nucleotides: TGTGCCATCCTATGGCCTACGCCGGGACACGACTCCTACGAGCAGTACTTC. Its protein is CAILWPTPGHDSYEQYF.

This clone is a singleton in its sample. V usage is TRBV9 and J usage is TRBJ2-5, with D uncertain. The CDR3 totals 16 residues. Germline V CDR1 and CDR2: SGDLS, YYNGEE. Trimming cost V 0 bases and J 2 bases, with 14 bases left between them. The CDR3 loop is CASSVAAQEPQETQYF. The CDR3 nucleotides read TGTGCCAGCAGCGTAGCAGCCCAAGAACCACAAGAGACCCAGTACTTC. The full variable domain, completed using reference TRBV9 and TRBJ2-5, is DSGVTQTPKHLITATGQRVTLRCSPRSGDLSVYWYQQSLDQGLQFLIQYYNGEERAKGNILERFSAQQFPDLHSELNLSSLELGDSALYFCASSVAAQEPQETQYFGPGTRLLVL.

The chain is built from TRBV7-7 and TRBJ2-1; 12 bases are a match to TRBD2. V was pared by 3 bases and J by 7 bases, with 4 bases of the junction left unmatched. CDR1 and CDR2 (germline): SSHAT, FNYEAQ (reference sequence). CDR3 length: 15 amino acids. Here the CDR3 DNA reads TGTGCCAGCAGCTTTCTAGCGGGGGGGGAGAATGAGCAGTTCTTC. Amino acid sequence: CASSFLAGGENEQFF. The complete variable domain, with remaining parts taken from reference TRBV7-7 and TRBJ2-1, reads GAGVSQSPRYKVTKRGQDVTLRCDPISSHATLYWYQQALGQGPEFLTYFNYEAQPDKSGLPSDRFSAERPEGSISTLTIQRTEQRDSAMYRCASSFLAGGENEQFFGPGTRLTVL.

This chain links TRBV5-4 with TRBJ1-2, with a tentative D call TRBD1 (6 bases). V lost 3 bases and J lost 6, with 18 bases in between. The CDR3 consists of 15 residues. Germline V gene lookup returns CDR1 SGHNT and CDR2 YYREEE (reference sequence). CDR3 protein: CASSYLGQPFDGYTF. CDR3 coding DNA: TGTGCCAGCAGCTACCTCGGACAGCCCTTCGATGGCTACACCTTC.

V gene TRBV4-2 combines with J gene TRBJ1-2, with TRBD1 matching over 7 bases. J was trimmed by 8 bases and V by 0 bases; bases with no gene match: 6. CDR3 size: 14 residues. Looked up from germline, CDR1 is LGHNA and CDR2 is YNFKEQ. CDR3 residues: CASSQDLQGMGYTF. CDR3 nucleotides: TGTGCCAGCAGCCAAGATCTACAGGGGATGGGCTACACCTTC.

CDR3 nucleotide sequence: TGTGCCAGCAGTCACGGTTACGAGCAGTACTTC. Translation: CASSHGYEQYF. The rearrangement links TRBV12-3 or TRBV12-4 to TRBJ2-7, with D unresolved. Trimming cost V 5 bases and J 4 bases, with 6 bases left between them. The CDR3 is 11 residues long.

The chain employs TRBV7-9 and TRBJ2-3; perhaps TRBD1 as D (5 bases). The CDR3 sequence is 12 residues long. CDR1 is SEHNR, CDR2 FQNEAQ, per germline (reference sequence). V lost 5 bases and J 6 bases, leaving 9 bases between the germline ends. The CDR3 spells CASSDSLDTQYF. For the CDR3, the DNA is TGTGCCAGCAGCGACAGCTTGGATACGCAGTATTTT.

This clone was picked up a small number of times. The chain carries TRBV6-4 and TRBJ2-1, with TRBD1 matching 9 bases. The CDR3 is made up of 14 amino acids. J lost 7 bases, V lost 3 bases, and 4 bases had no gene match. CDR1 is MRHNA, CDR2 SNTAGT, per germline. This CDR3 is CASSEGQGGNEQFF. The CDR3 bases are TGTGCCAGCAGTGAGGGACAGGGCGGGAATGAGCAGTTCTTC.

The rearrangement joins TRBV4-2 to TRBJ1-1; D unresolved. The CDR3 is 13 residues long. Germline loops: CDR1 LGHNA, CDR2 YNFKEQ. V shed 4 bases and J shed 2 bases, with 8 bases lying between them. This CDR3 reads CASSPRLNTEAFF. The CDR3 coding sequence is TGTGCCAGCAGCCCGAGGTTAAACACTGAAGCTTTCTTT.

The J gene is TRBJ2-7, the V gene TRBV6-5, with TRBD1 matching over 7 bases. The CDR3 covers 14 residues. Germline CDR1 reads MNHEY; CDR2 reads SVGAGI. Trimming cost V 4 bases and J 0 bases; bases outside gene matches: 3. CDR3 in DNA: TGTGCCAGCAGTTTCGACAGGGCCTCCTACGAGCAGTACTTC. It specifies CASSFDRASYEQYF.

In this sample, this clone turned up once. The chain has TRBV11-2 and TRBJ2-7; 11 nucleotides agree with TRBD2. Per the germline V gene, CDR1 is SGHAT and CDR2 is FQNNGV. CDR3 length equals 14 residues. J lost 3 bases, V lost 5 bases, and 3 bases had no gene match. The CDR3 DNA sequence: TGTGCCAGCAGCCGACTAGCGGGGATCTACGAGCAGTACTTC. It specifies CASSRLAGIYEQYF.

This clone is a singleton in its sample. J is TRBJ1-1 and V is TRBV2; D remains ambiguous. Germline V gene lookup returns CDR1 SNHLY and CDR2 FYNNEI. The V end lost 3 bases, the J end lost 3 bases, and 11 bases lay between the germline ends. The CDR3 spans 14 residues. CDR3 in amino acids: CASSDVRRYTEAFF. CDR3 DNA sequence: TGTGCCAGCAGTGATGTGAGGCGGTACACTGAAGCTTTCTTT.